This T cell receptor beta chain stems from a study of blood T cells in healthy people across ages. The CDR3 contains 15 residues. V lost 1 base and J lost 5, with 14 bases in between. A second PCR, run for about 7 to 11 cycles, used a sample-barcoded 5' primer plus a J-beta primer mix. Per-sample output comprised a minimum of 3 million paired-end reads containing CDR3. TCRdb redid the calling of the 5' RACE reads with MiXCR, one entry per CDR3 protein. There are some 1.8 million distinct CDR3 sequences in the sample; more than 35% occur only once, and 20% to 25% lies in the top ten. A note on this clonotype: Its antigen is unknown.

Overall study findings and caveats: The donors' CMV status was not determined, possibly confounding changes in expanded clonotypes.

The clonotype was recovered from a human donor in good health. The sequenced sample was blood. The chain carries TRBV12-3 or TRBV12-4 and TRBJ2-5; a weak D match, TRBD2 (5 bases). CDR3 nucleotides: TGTGCCAGCAGTTTAGGCTTGCGACTACGGGAGACCCAGTACTTC. It is translated as CASSLGLRLRETQYF.